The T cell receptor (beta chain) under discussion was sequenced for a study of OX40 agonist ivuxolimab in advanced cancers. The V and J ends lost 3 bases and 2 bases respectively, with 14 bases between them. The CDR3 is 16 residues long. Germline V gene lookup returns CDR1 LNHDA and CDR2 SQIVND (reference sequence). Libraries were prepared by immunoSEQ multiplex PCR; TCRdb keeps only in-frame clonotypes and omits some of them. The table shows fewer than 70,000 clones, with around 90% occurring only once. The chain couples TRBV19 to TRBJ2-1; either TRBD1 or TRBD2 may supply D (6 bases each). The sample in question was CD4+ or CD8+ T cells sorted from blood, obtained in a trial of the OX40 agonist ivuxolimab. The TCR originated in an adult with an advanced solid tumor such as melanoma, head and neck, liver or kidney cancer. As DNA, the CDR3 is TGTGCCAGTAGTATTTCTGTAAGGGGGGCCTACAATGAGCAGTTCTTC. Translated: CASSISVRGAYNEQFF.